A selection of T cell receptor beta chains follows, all from one sample in a study of human T cells and chemical hapten exposure. MiXCR was run by TCRdb on the RACE reads, yielding one entry per CDR3 protein. The sample yields 90,000 to 110,000 distinct CDR3 sequences, less than 45% seen once. Sequenced material: whole blood, taken in connection with sensitization to the hapten diphenylcyclopropenone (DPC). These TCRs come from a man aged 35 to 55 with alopecia areata. Some clones in this sample may be carry-over from other donors' samples. Both conserved end residues are part of each CDR3. The D gene is left open where the match is weak. Only some rows state a clone size, as once, few, many or a class for expanded clones.

v_call: TRBV20-1; clone_size: .; d_call: TRBD2; j_call: TRBJ2-3; cdr3_nt: TGCAGTGCTCCCTCCGGGGCGGGAGATGATACGCAGTATTTT; cdr3_aa: CSAPSGAGDDTQYF
v_call: TRBV2; clone_size: medium-sized; d_call: .; j_call: TRBJ2-3; cdr3_nt: TGTGCCAGCACCTCCCAGGGAGTTAAGCAGTATTTT; cdr3_aa: CASTSQGVKQYF
v_call: TRBV18; clone_size: few; d_call: TRBD1; j_call: TRBJ1-5; cdr3_nt: TGTGCCAGCTCACCCACCTATGGGACAGGGGGGGCCACTCAGCCCCAGCATTTT; cdr3_aa: CASSPTYGTGGATQPQHF
v_call: TRBV6-2/TRBV6-3; clone_size: .; d_call: .; j_call: TRBJ1-2; cdr3_nt: TGTGCCAGCAGCTCCGGGGCAGGGCTCTTCGGCTACACCTTC; cdr3_aa: CASSSGAGLFGYTF
v_call: TRBV29-1; clone_size: .; d_call: TRBD2; j_call: TRBJ2-7; cdr3_nt: TGCAGCGCCCGTAGCGGGGGGGGCGAGCAGTACTTC; cdr3_aa: CSARSGGGEQYF
v_call: TRBV29-1; clone_size: few; d_call: .; j_call: TRBJ2-3; cdr3_nt: TGCAGCGGCGGGGGCTACACAGATACGCAGTATTTT; cdr3_aa: CSGGGYTDTQYF
v_call: TRBV18; clone_size: .; d_call: .; j_call: TRBJ1-1; cdr3_nt: TGTGCCAGCTCACCACCGGGGGGGACGATGAACACTGAAGCTTTCTTT; cdr3_aa: CASSPPGGTMNTEAFF
v_call: TRBV12-3/TRBV12-4; clone_size: .; d_call: .; j_call: TRBJ1-5; cdr3_nt: TGTGCCAGCAGCAGACAGCGATATCAGCCCCAGCATTTT; cdr3_aa: CASSRQRYQPQHF
v_call: TRBV20-1; clone_size: .; d_call: .; j_call: TRBJ2-1; cdr3_nt: TGCAGTGCTAGATTCTGGGGGTCCGGTCACCTCATCTCCTACAATGAGCAGTTCTTC; cdr3_aa: CSARFWGSGHLISYNEQFF
v_call: TRBV5-1; clone_size: .; d_call: TRBD1; j_call: TRBJ2-5; cdr3_nt: TGCGCCAGCGGGACAGGGATGGGCCAAGAGACCCAGTACTTC; cdr3_aa: CASGTGMGQETQYF
v_call: TRBV6-6; clone_size: .; d_call: TRBD1; j_call: TRBJ2-1; cdr3_nt: TGTGCCAGCAGTGCGGGACAGGGGGGCTACAATGAGCAGTTCTTC; cdr3_aa: CASSAGQGGYNEQFF
v_call: TRBV12-3/TRBV12-4; clone_size: .; d_call: .; j_call: TRBJ1-6; cdr3_nt: TGTGCCAGCAGTTTATTATTTGGTCGTAATTCACCCCTCCACTTT; cdr3_aa: CASSLLFGRNSPLHF
v_call: TRBV20-1; clone_size: .; d_call: .; j_call: TRBJ1-2; cdr3_nt: TGCAGTGCTAGAGACCTACTAAGTGTCCCGGGCCATGGCTACACCTTC; cdr3_aa: CSARDLLSVPGHGYTF
v_call: TRBV15; clone_size: .; d_call: .; j_call: TRBJ2-1; cdr3_nt: TGTGCCACCAAAACGGGACCAGTTAGCTCCTACAATGAGCAGTTCTTC; cdr3_aa: CATKTGPVSSYNEQFF
v_call: TRBV18; clone_size: .; d_call: .; j_call: TRBJ1-2; cdr3_nt: TGTGCCAGCTCCCCCGTGGGGGAAGGAAAGGATGGCTACACCTTC; cdr3_aa: CASSPVGEGKDGYTF
v_call: TRBV7-2; clone_size: .; d_call: .; j_call: TRBJ2-3; cdr3_nt: TGTGCCAGCGGTCTAGCGCCCACAGATACGCAGTATTTT; cdr3_aa: CASGLAPTDTQYF
v_call: TRBV11-3; clone_size: few; d_call: .; j_call: TRBJ1-1; cdr3_nt: TGTGCCAGCAGCCCCGATAGGGGGTTCGACACTGAAGCTTTCTTT; cdr3_aa: CASSPDRGFDTEAFF
v_call: TRBV28; clone_size: once; d_call: .; j_call: TRBJ2-5; cdr3_nt: TGTGCCTGCCGGGGGACCCAAGAGACCCAGTACTTC; cdr3_aa: CACRGTQETQYF
v_call: TRBV2; clone_size: few; d_call: .; j_call: TRBJ2-1; cdr3_nt: TGTGCCAGCAGTGAAATTAAGAGCTCCTACAATGAGCAGTTCTTC; cdr3_aa: CASSEIKSSYNEQFF
v_call: TRBV7-9; clone_size: .; d_call: .; j_call: TRBJ1-5; cdr3_nt: TGTGCCAGCAGCTTAGTGGCGGGGGTAAGCAATCAGCCCCAGCATTTT; cdr3_aa: CASSLVAGVSNQPQHF
v_call: TRBV4-2; clone_size: .; d_call: .; j_call: TRBJ1-1; cdr3_nt: TGTGCCAGCAGCCTACAGGACACTGAAGCTTTCTTT; cdr3_aa: CASSLQDTEAFF
v_call: TRBV6-5; clone_size: few; d_call: .; j_call: TRBJ1-5; cdr3_nt: TGTGCCAGCAGGGACCAGTTTAGCAATCAGCCCCAGCATTTT; cdr3_aa: CASRDQFSNQPQHF
v_call: TRBV20-1; clone_size: few; d_call: .; j_call: TRBJ2-1; cdr3_nt: TGCAGTGCTCCTCAGACTGGGGCGGGAGAGCAGTTCTTC; cdr3_aa: CSAPQTGAGEQFF
v_call: TRBV11-2; clone_size: .; d_call: TRBD2; j_call: TRBJ2-3; cdr3_nt: TGTGCCAGCAGCTTCGAAAGCGGGATGAAGGGAGATACGCAGTATTTT; cdr3_aa: CASSFESGMKGDTQYF
v_call: TRBV12-3/TRBV12-4; clone_size: .; d_call: .; j_call: TRBJ2-5; cdr3_nt: TGTGCCAGCAGTCGACAAGAGACCCAGTACTTC; cdr3_aa: CASSRQETQYF
v_call: TRBV12-3/TRBV12-4; clone_size: few; d_call: .; j_call: TRBJ1-1; cdr3_nt: TGTGCCAGCAGTTCTCATGGGGGAATTAACACTGAAGCTTTCTTT; cdr3_aa: CASSSHGGINTEAFF
v_call: TRBV2; clone_size: .; d_call: TRBD2; j_call: TRBJ2-1; cdr3_nt: TGTGCCAGCAGTCGAGCTAGCGGCTCCTACAATGAGCAGTTCTTC; cdr3_aa: CASSRASGSYNEQFF
v_call: TRBV7-2; clone_size: few; d_call: .; j_call: TRBJ2-3; cdr3_nt: TGTGCCAGCAGCTGGAGGACCACACCCACAGATACGCAGTATTTT; cdr3_aa: CASSWRTTPTDTQYF
v_call: TRBV4-2; clone_size: .; d_call: .; j_call: TRBJ2-3; cdr3_nt: TGTGCCAGCAGCCAAGCGGGGGTAGATACGCAGTATTTT; cdr3_aa: CASSQAGVDTQYF
v_call: TRBV5-1; clone_size: few; d_call: .; j_call: TRBJ1-4; cdr3_nt: TGCGCCAGCAGCTTGTCAGGGCGGCAAGAAGGGGGTTTTCTGTTTTTT; cdr3_aa: CASSLSGRQEGGFLFF
v_call: TRBV5-1; clone_size: .; d_call: TRBD2; j_call: TRBJ2-5; cdr3_nt: TGCGCCAGCAGCACAGGGACTAGCGGGAGGGCCTTGGAGACCCAGTACTTC; cdr3_aa: CASSTGTSGRALETQYF
v_call: TRBV6-2/TRBV6-3; clone_size: few; d_call: .; j_call: TRBJ2-3; cdr3_nt: TGTGCCAGCAAAACGGGAAGCACAGATACGCAGTATTTT; cdr3_aa: CASKTGSTDTQYF
v_call: TRBV3-1; clone_size: few; d_call: .; j_call: TRBJ2-1; cdr3_nt: TGTGCCAGCAGCCAAGAGTGGGCAGCTGGGAGGAATGAGCAGTTCTTC; cdr3_aa: CASSQEWAAGRNEQFF
v_call: TRBV6-1; clone_size: .; d_call: .; j_call: TRBJ1-4; cdr3_nt: TGTGCCAGCAGCCGACAGAGTAATGAAAAACTGTTTTTT; cdr3_aa: CASSRQSNEKLFF
v_call: TRBV5-6; clone_size: .; d_call: .; j_call: TRBJ1-6; cdr3_nt: TGTGCCAGCAGCTCGGTAGAAGGGTACTATAATTCACCCCTCCACTTT; cdr3_aa: CASSSVEGYYNSPLHF
v_call: TRBV24-1; clone_size: few; d_call: .; j_call: TRBJ1-5; cdr3_nt: TGTGCCACCAGTGACTATTCGGGGAATCAGCCCCAGCATTTT; cdr3_aa: CATSDYSGNQPQHF
v_call: TRBV6-2/TRBV6-3; clone_size: .; d_call: TRBD2; j_call: TRBJ2-1; cdr3_nt: TGTGCCAGCAGTTACCAACCACTAGCGGGAGGGGGAGATGAGCAGTTCTTC; cdr3_aa: CASSYQPLAGGGDEQFF
v_call: TRBV5-6; clone_size: .; d_call: .; j_call: TRBJ2-5; cdr3_nt: TGTGCCAGCAGCTGGACGGGTCGCCAAGAGACCCAGTACTTC; cdr3_aa: CASSWTGRQETQYF
v_call: TRBV5-5; clone_size: many; d_call: .; j_call: TRBJ2-7; cdr3_nt: TGTGCCAGCAGCTTGGCAGGGTTGAAGAGTGAGCAGTACTTC; cdr3_aa: CASSLAGLKSEQYF
v_call: TRBV28; clone_size: many; d_call: TRBD2; j_call: TRBJ2-7; cdr3_nt: TGTGCCAGCTCCGGGACTAGCCTCGAATTCGTCGAGCAGTACTTC; cdr3_aa: CASSGTSLEFVEQYF
v_call: TRBV27; clone_size: few; d_call: TRBD1; j_call: TRBJ2-5; cdr3_nt: TGTGCCAGCAGTATACCAGGGGGCGAGACCCAGTACTTC; cdr3_aa: CASSIPGGETQYF
v_call: TRBV4-3; clone_size: .; d_call: TRBD1; j_call: TRBJ2-3; cdr3_nt: TGCGCCAGCAGCCTCGGCGCTGGGACAGGGGGCTCGGATACGCAGTATTTT; cdr3_aa: CASSLGAGTGGSDTQYF
v_call: TRBV29-1; clone_size: few; d_call: .; j_call: TRBJ2-1; cdr3_nt: TGCAGCGTTGATAGTAGCGTTGGGCAGTTCTTC; cdr3_aa: CSVDSSVGQFF
v_call: TRBV7-2; clone_size: few; d_call: .; j_call: TRBJ1-1; cdr3_nt: TGTGCCAGCTTCGACCAGATAGACACTGAAGCTTTCTTT; cdr3_aa: CASFDQIDTEAFF
v_call: TRBV6-2/TRBV6-3; clone_size: few; d_call: .; j_call: TRBJ2-5; cdr3_nt: TGTGCCAGCAGTTCCTCGGAGACCCAGTACTTC; cdr3_aa: CASSSSETQYF
v_call: TRBV25-1; clone_size: few; d_call: .; j_call: TRBJ1-1; cdr3_nt: TGTGCCAGCAGTGCCTCCCTCGGGAACACTGAAGCTTTCTTT; cdr3_aa: CASSASLGNTEAFF
v_call: TRBV18; clone_size: .; d_call: TRBD1; j_call: TRBJ2-3; cdr3_nt: TGTGCCAGCTCACCAGACGCGGGACAGGGGTCTTCCACAGATACGCAGTATTTT; cdr3_aa: CASSPDAGQGSSTDTQYF
v_call: TRBV18; clone_size: .; d_call: .; j_call: TRBJ1-5; cdr3_nt: TGTGCCAGCTCACCACCGGGGGCTGGCAATCAGCCCCAGCATTTT; cdr3_aa: CASSPPGAGNQPQHF
v_call: TRBV12-3/TRBV12-4; clone_size: .; d_call: .; j_call: TRBJ2-2; cdr3_nt: TGTGCCAGCAGTCAATCCCGGAACACCGGGGAGCTGTTTTTT; cdr3_aa: CASSQSRNTGELFF
v_call: TRBV29-1; clone_size: .; d_call: .; j_call: TRBJ2-2; cdr3_nt: TGCAGCGTCGAGGGGGTCAGGGGGGACTTATCGAACACCGGGGAGCTGTTTTTT; cdr3_aa: CSVEGVRGDLSNTGELFF
v_call: TRBV27; clone_size: few; d_call: .; j_call: TRBJ1-2; cdr3_nt: TGTGCCAGCAGTTCTTTGTCAGGGGAGGTTAGAGCTAACTATGGCTACACCTTC; cdr3_aa: CASSSLSGEVRANYGYTF
v_call: TRBV19; clone_size: .; d_call: .; j_call: TRBJ2-1; cdr3_nt: TGTGCCAGTAGTAGACTACTTCTAGGGGATGAGCAGTTCTTC; cdr3_aa: CASSRLLLGDEQFF
v_call: TRBV14; clone_size: few; d_call: .; j_call: TRBJ2-5; cdr3_nt: TGTGCCAGCAGCCTAAAGGACTGGTGGGGCGAGACCCAGTACTTC; cdr3_aa: CASSLKDWWGETQYF